The next 32 T cell receptor beta chains were all read from a single sample in a study of regulatory T cells in long-lasting Graves disease. The time point is: newly diagnosed GD, antithyroid drugs for less than 3 months. PBMC RNA served as the TCR library source. Construction of TCR beta libraries relied on iRepertoire HTBI primers and on Arm-PCR targeting CDR3 regions. In TCRdb, the multiplex PCR reads were re-called with MiXCR into one record per CDR3 protein. In the table there are 350,000 to 450,000 distinct CDR3 sequences, about 15% of which are singletons. In addition, the sample was reused for a study of T cells in Graves' hyperthyroidism and ophthalmopathy.

Sequences were derived from peripheral blood mononuclear cells (PBMCs), sampled at new diagnosis, from a patient treated with antithyroid drugs. The receptors were gathered from a woman aged 25 to 39 with Graves disease.

This clonotype was observed a few times. V gene TRBV24-1 combines with J gene TRBJ1-5; perhaps TRBD1 as D (5 bases). This CDR3 contains 14 residues. Germline V gene data show CDR1 as KGHDR and CDR2 as SFDVKD. V lost 4 bases, J lost 4 bases, and 10 bases lay in between. CDR3: CATSDRVGNQPQHF. The CDR3 region has the DNA TGTGCCACCAGTGACAGGGTAGGGAATCAGCCCCAGCATTTT.

This clonotype was observed at least ten times. The J gene is TRBJ1-5, the V gene TRBV19; D is ambiguous. Deletions cut 9 bases from V and 0 bases from J, with 15 bases between. Looked up from germline, CDR1 is LNHDA and CDR2 is SQIVND (reference sequence). CDR3 length: 15 residues. CDR3 sequence reads: CASIKTPLSNQPQHF. In nucleotides, the CDR3 is TGTGCCAGCATCAAGACACCCCTTAGCAATCAGCCCCAGCATTTT.

Many counts were recorded for this clonotype. The chain employs TRBV5-6 and TRBJ1-5, with TRBD1 as a possible D gene (5 bases). Germline V CDR1 and CDR2: SGHDT, YYEEEE. V gave up 1 base and J gave up 2 bases, with 10 bases separating them. This CDR3 has 15 amino acids. DNA for the CDR3: TGTGCCAGCAGCTTGTCAGGGAAGGGCAATCAGCCCCAGCATTTT. Protein: CASSLSGKGNQPQHF.

Many counts were recorded for this clonotype. The rearrangement uses TRBV24-1 and TRBJ1-4; D possibly corresponds to TRBD1 (5 bases). Trimming removed 4 bases from V and 5 bases from J, with 13 bases in between. Per the germline V gene, CDR1 is KGHDR and CDR2 is SFDVKD. This CDR3 comprises 15 residues. In nucleotides, the CDR3 is TGTGCCACCAGTGAGCACGGGGGGACGAATGAAAAACTGTTTTTT. Encoded protein: CATSEHGGTNEKLFF.

In this sample, this clonotype turned up many times. J is TRBJ2-1 and V is TRBV11-2, with TRBD1 identical over 7 bases. Germline CDR1 is SGHAT and CDR2 is FQNNGV. This CDR3 comprises 17 residues. V was pared by 3 bases and J by 7 bases, with 15 bases of the junction left unmatched. In DNA, the CDR3 is TGTGCCAGCAGCTTCATACAGGGGAAGGGTTATGTTAATGAGCAGTTCTTC. It encodes CASSFIQGKGYVNEQFF.

This clonotype was recorded a few times. The rearrangement uses TRBV6-9 and TRBJ1-1; perhaps TRBD1 as D (6 bases). CDR3 length: 12 amino acids. Per germline, CDR1 MNHGY and CDR2 SVAAGI. V was trimmed by 3 bases and J by 6 bases, leaving 8 bases between them. The CDR3 DNA reads as TGTGCCAGCAGTTACAGGGGTGCTGAAGCTTTCTTT. Translated, it gives CASSYRGAEAFF.

This clonotype was found a few times. V is TRBV5-1 and J is TRBJ2-1; 9 bases match TRBD2. Germline V lookup: CDR1 SGHRS, CDR2 YFSETQ. CDR3 length equals 12 residues. V was pared by 8 bases and J by 10 bases, with 7 bases of the junction left unmatched. Written as DNA, the CDR3 is TGCGCCAGTGTCTCCGGGACTAGCGAGCAGTTCTTC. It yields the protein CASVSGTSEQFF.

This chain links TRBV6-1 with TRBJ2-1; 14 bases are a match to TRBD2. The CDR3 sequence is 13 residues long. Germline trimming cut 6 bases from V and 13 bases from J; bases unmatched to any gene: 5. Germline values: CDR1 MNHNS, CDR2 SASEGT. This CDR3 reads CASRPGLAGAQFF. CDR3 DNA: TGTGCCAGCAGGCCGGGACTAGCGGGAGCACAGTTCTTC.

A word on this clonotype: A much larger clone sits a single nucleotide away, making a read error possible. This chain connects TRBV6-1 to TRBJ1-1; tentative D call: TRBD1 (5 bases). Germline CDR1 and CDR2: MNHNS and SASEGT. This CDR3 region has 15 residues. V was pared by 2 bases and J by 0 bases, with 10 bases between. CDR3 nucleotides: TGTGCCAGCAGTGAATGGGACTGGATGAACACTGAAGCTTTCTTT. Its protein product is CASSEWDWMNTEAFF.

For this clonotype: This may come from a read error, since a much larger clone is one base off. V and J are TRBV20-1 and TRBJ2-7, with TRBD2 matching 10 bases. CDR3 length equals 14 residues. Germline V gives CDR1 DFQATT, CDR2 SNEGSKA (reference sequence). The chain's CDR3 is CSASSSSGSSEQCF. CDR3 nucleotide sequence: TGCAGTGCTAGTTCCTCTAGCGGGAGCTCCGAGCAGTGCTTC.

The genes are TRBV15 and TRBJ2-3; D possibly uses TRBD1 or TRBD2 (5 bases each). The CDR3 is 17 amino acids. Germline V CDR1 and CDR2: LNHNV, YYDKDF (reference sequence). The V gene lost 0 bases and the J gene lost 4 bases, with 17 bases spanning the gap. The CDR3: CATSRDRGSKGSDTQYF. CDR3 bases: TGTGCCACCAGCAGAGATCGGGGAAGCAAGGGGTCAGATACGCAGTATTTT.

This clonotype appeared once. The chain employs TRBV20-1 and TRBJ2-7; 14 bases are a match to TRBD2. The germline CDR1 and CDR2 sequences are DFQATT and SNEGSKA (reference sequence). This CDR3 spans 18 amino acids. Trimming cost V 6 bases and J 3 bases; bases outside gene matches: 16. The CDR3 loop is CSADDAWAGTSGSYEQYF. The CDR3 DNA sequence: TGCAGTGCCGACGACGCCTGGGCAGGGACTAGCGGGAGCTACGAGCAGTACTTC.

This clonotype came up a few times. The chain uses TRBV29-1 and TRBJ2-2, with a possible D match to TRBD2 (6 bases). V was cut by 7 bases and J by 0 bases, with 12 bases left in between. This CDR3 has 14 amino acids. Looked up from germline, CDR1 is SQVTM and CDR2 is ANQGSEA. CDR3: CSADGLPNTGELFF. DNA of the CDR3: TGCAGCGCTGATGGACTACCGAACACCGGGGAGCTGTTTTTT.

This clonotype was picked up many times. The V gene is TRBV5-1, the J gene TRBJ2-1, with TRBD2 matching 7 bases. The CDR3 covers 14 residues. Germline values: CDR1 SGHRS, CDR2 YFSETQ. The V gene end was trimmed by 0 bases and the J gene end by 8 bases; junction bases not matched to a gene: 5. The CDR3 bases are TGCGCCAGCAGCTTGGGACTAGGGAGGGATGAGCAGTTCTTC. Protein: CASSLGLGRDEQFF.

Note on this clonotype: A far more abundant clone sits one base away, making this likely a read error. The V gene is TRBV5-1, the J gene TRBJ2-1, with D tentatively TRBD2 (5 bases). CDR1 is SGHRS, CDR2 YFSETQ, per germline. The CDR3 totals 13 residues. Deletions cut 0 bases from V and 10 bases from J, with 11 bases between. CDR3: CASSLGTPYEQFF. The CDR3 bases are TGCGCCAGCAGCTTGGGGACTCCCTACGAGCAGTTCTTC. The whole variable domain, filled in from reference TRBV5-1 and TRBJ2-1, reads KAGVTQTPRYLIKTRGQQVTLSCSPISGHRSVSWYQQTPGQGLQFLFEYFSETQRNKGNFPGRFSGRQFSNSRSEMNVSTLELGDSALYLCASSLGTPYEQFFGPGTRLTVL.

The chain joins TRBV7-2 to TRBJ2-7, with a tentative D call TRBD2 (6 bases). This CDR3 spans 13 amino acids. Per the germline V gene, CDR1 is SGHTA and CDR2 is FQGNSA. Trimming took off 6 bases at V and 5 bases at J, with 14 bases between the two ends. The CDR3 bases are TGTGCCAGCAGTCCGACTAGTCCCAACGAGCAGTACTTC. Translated, it gives CASSPTSPNEQYF. Based on the CDR3 plus reference TRBV7-2 and TRBJ2-7, the full variable domain is GAGVSQSPSNKVTEKGKDVELRCDPISGHTALYWYRQSLGQGLEFLIYFQGNSAPDKSGLPSDRFSAERTGGSVSTLTIQRTQQEDSAVYLCASSPTSPNEQYFGPGTRLTVT.

About this clonotype: A much larger clone lies a single base off, so this may be a read error. The V call is TRBV7-2, the J call TRBJ1-4; TRBD1 agrees at 7 bases. Germline assignment: CDR1 SGHTA and CDR2 FQGNSA. V gave up 2 bases and J gave up 10 bases; unmatched junction bases: 7. This CDR3 spans 14 amino acids. The CDR3 loop reads CASSLSTGPGKLFF. The CDR3 nucleotides are TGTGCCAGCAGCTTATCGACAGGGCCGGGAAAACTGTTTTTT.

This clonotype has ten or more counts. This chain joins TRBV6-1 and TRBJ1-1; weak D call: TRBD1 (5 bases). The germline V gene has CDR1 MNHNS and CDR2 SASEGT. Trimming pared 6 bases from V and 0 bases from J, leaving 8 bases between. CDR3 size: 13 residues. The CDR3, as DNA: TGTGCCAGCAGGGGGGGGGTGAACACTGAAGCTTTCTTT. Protein product: CASRGGVNTEAFF.

Regarding this clonotype: Relative to the germline gene, one junction end is altered; a read error may explain this. The chain joins TRBV6-2 or TRBV6-3 to TRBJ2-1; 11 bases are a match to TRBD1. The germline CDR1 and CDR2 sequences are MNHEY and SVGEGT. This CDR3 has 19 residues. CDR3 residues: CAGSYSPHLRDRGYNEQFF. The CDR3 bases are TGTGCCGGCAGTTACTCTCCCCACCTAAGGGACAGGGGGTACAATGAGCAGTTCTTC.

This clonotype has just a few counts. The J gene is TRBJ1-6, the V gene TRBV20-1, with a tentative D call TRBD1 (5 bases). V shed 0 bases and J shed 10 bases, with 22 bases lying between them. This CDR3 contains 17 residues. Germline V CDR1 and CDR2: DFQATT, SNEGSKA (reference sequence). CDR3 loop: CSARDPNGRGVGSPLHF. CDR3 DNA: TGCAGTGCTAGAGATCCCAATGGGCGAGGGGTTGGGTCACCCCTCCACTTT.

This clonotype was seen ten or more times. The chain couples TRBV12-3 or TRBV12-4 to TRBJ1-1; 9 bases agree with TRBD1. J was trimmed by 4 bases and V by 5 bases; bases with no gene match: 11. This CDR3 contains 16 residues. This chain's CDR3 is CASSQTKGQGITEAFF. The CDR3 DNA is TGTGCCAGCAGTCAGACCAAGGGACAGGGAATCACTGAAGCTTTCTTT.

The table lists this clonotype with many counts. This chain uses TRBV6-5 with TRBJ1-5; 7 bases align to TRBD1. The germline V gene encodes CDR1 MNHEY and CDR2 SVGAGI. V gave up 4 bases and J gave up 8 bases; unmatched junction bases: 5. The CDR3 length is 13 residues. CDR3 bases: TGTGCCAGCAGTTCGACAGGGAATGAGCCCCAGCATTTT. Its protein is CASSSTGNEPQHF.

Many counts were recorded for this clonotype. The rearrangement joins TRBV2 to TRBJ1-1; D gene uncertain. The CDR3 spans 12 residues. V lost 3 bases and J lost 1, with 3 bases in between. Per germline, CDR1 SNHLY and CDR2 FYNNEI. In DNA form, the CDR3 reads TGTGCCAGCAGTGACAGGAACACTGAAGCTTTCTTT. The encoded protein is CASSDRNTEAFF.

This clonotype was recorded at least ten times. The V gene is TRBV18, the J gene TRBJ2-5; 7 bases map to TRBD1. Trimming cost V 0 bases and J 4 bases; bases outside gene matches: 11. The CDR3 totals 17 residues. Germline CDR1 KGHSH, CDR2 LQKENI. The CDR3: CASSPPVDYRDRETQYF. For the CDR3, the DNA is TGTGCCAGCTCACCACCGGTTGATTACCGGGACAGAGAGACCCAGTACTTC.

V and J are TRBV7-2 and TRBJ2-7; 9 bases map to TRBD1. With V trimmed by 5 bases and J by 6 bases, 11 bases remained unmatched. Germline CDR1 and CDR2: SGHTA and FQGNSA. This CDR3 contains 15 residues. CDR3 nucleotides: TGTGCCAGCAGCCCCGGGACAGGGCGACTGATCGAGCAGTACTTC. Translating it yields CASSPGTGRLIEQYF.

This clonotype has ten or more counts. V is TRBV18 and J is TRBJ2-5; no clear D. Germline values: CDR1 KGHSH, CDR2 LQKENI. The CDR3 consists of 15 residues. V lost 3 bases, J lost 1 base, and 12 bases lay in between. In nucleotides, the CDR3 is TGTGCCAGCTCACCTCTCGGCAGACCCCAAGAGACCCAGTACTTC. This encodes CASSPLGRPQETQYF.

The sample holds one count of this clonotype. The chain is built from TRBV3-1 and TRBJ1-5; no firm D call. V was clipped by 4 bases and J by 0 bases, with 7 bases between them. This CDR3 spans 14 amino acids. Germline CDR1 reads LGHDT; CDR2 reads YNNKEL (reference sequence). CDR3 loop: CASSRSNSNQPQHF. DNA of the CDR3: TGTGCCAGCAGCCGATCTAATAGCAATCAGCCCCAGCATTTT.

This chain links TRBV7-9 with TRBJ2-7; 8 nucleotides agree with TRBD1. With V trimmed by 2 bases and J by 5 bases, 8 bases remained unmatched. Germline V CDR1 and CDR2: SEHNR, FQNEAQ (reference sequence). CDR3 length equals 15 residues. CDR3 region: CASSLPAGGRDEQYF. The CDR3 DNA reads as TGTGCCAGCAGCTTACCCGCAGGGGGCAGGGACGAGCAGTACTTC.

The V and J genes are TRBV6-1 and TRBJ1-6; no clear D. There are 14 residues in the CDR3. V lost 7 bases to trimming and J lost 9 bases, with 16 bases between them. Germline V gene lookup returns CDR1 MNHNS and CDR2 SASEGT. CDR3 coding DNA: TGTGCCAGCACTCTCGACGGCGCAGGTTCACCCCTCCACTTT. This gives the protein CASTLDGAGSPLHF.

This clonotype was seen at least ten times. V is TRBV12-3 or TRBV12-4 and J is TRBJ2-7; possibly TRBD1 or TRBD2 for D (5 bases each). The CDR3 sequence is 13 residues long. V lost 6 bases and J lost 7, with 16 bases in between. The CDR3 region is CASRPGTAWEQYF. CDR3 in DNA: TGTGCCAGCAGACCTGGGACCGCCTGGGAGCAGTACTTC.

A few counts support this clonotype. This chain links TRBV27 with TRBJ2-2, with TRBD2 matching 10 bases. V lost 3 bases and J lost 1; bases outside the gene matches: 8. Germline values: CDR1 MNHEY, CDR2 SMNVEV (reference sequence). CDR3 size: 18 residues. The CDR3 sequence: CASSFRFGLAVNTGELFF. The CDR3 DNA follows: TGTGCCAGCAGTTTTCGATTCGGACTAGCGGTGAACACCGGGGAGCTGTTTTTT.

The J gene is TRBJ1-1, the V gene TRBV9, with D unresolved. Germline CDR1 and CDR2: SGDLS and YYNGEE. V shed 2 bases and J shed 4 bases, with 9 bases lying between them. This CDR3 is built from 13 residues. The CDR3 region has the DNA TGTGCCAGCAGCGTTTCAGCGGGCACTGAAGCTTTCTTT. It codes for CASSVSAGTEAFF.